The 25 T cell receptor beta chains reported below all come from one sample, sequenced in a study of vaccination effects on CD4 cells after COVID-19 (dated by TCRdb to between 2021 and 2023). Which antigens these TCRs recognize remains unknown. In the ViraFEST assay, PBMC were stimulated with viral peptide pools, and antigen-specific CD4+ T cell clonotypes were then identified by expansion using TCR sequencing. After around 11 days of culture, CD4+ T cells were isolated with the EasySep CD4+ T cell isolation kit. Convalescent patients had PCR-confirmed SARS-CoV-2 infection between March and December 2020, before Alpha, Beta and Delta variants emerged in the United States. The library was made by the immunoSEQ multiplex PCR assay. The source is immuneACCESS, and TCRdb retained only in-frame sequences with V and J called. Part of the clones is not carried over; for the studies checked, unresolved V genes explain less than half of this, and the remainder is unexplained. The sample yields around 40,000 clones; 60% to 75% were counted once. Roughly 30% of the sample belongs to the ten largest clones.

The sample here was CD4+ T cells from PBMCs cultured with a peptide pool, taken before COVID-19 vaccination. These receptors were collected from a human donor who had a prior SARS-CoV-2 infection.

The DNA for the CDR3 is TGCGCCAGCAGCTTGGGTGGACAGGGTAGCGATGGCTACACCTTC. Translation: CASSLGGQGSDGYTF. The V call is TRBV5-1, the J call TRBJ1-2, with TRBD1 matching 8 bases. Germline-derived CDR1 and CDR2 are SGHRS and YFSETQ. V lost 0 bases, J lost 6 bases, and 7 bases stayed unmatched. The CDR3 contains 15 residues.

The chain has TRBV6-5 and TRBJ2-7, with D tentatively TRBD1 (5 bases). Germline V gene sequence: CDR1 MNHEY, CDR2 SVGAGI. The V and J ends lost 7 bases and 4 bases respectively, with 14 bases between them. The CDR3 is made up of 13 amino acids. Written as DNA, the CDR3 is TGTGCCAGCAATATCCAGGGATTTTACGAGCAGTACTTC. Encoded protein: CASNIQGFYEQYF.

The genes are TRBV9 and TRBJ2-2; 14 nucleotides agree with TRBD2. Losses at the gene ends were 4 bases for V and 5 bases for J; bases not matched to a gene: 7. The length of the CDR3 is 17 residues. From germline, CDR1 is SGDLS and CDR2 YYNGEE. CDR3 sequence: CASSSGTSGSRTGELFF. In DNA, the CDR3 is TGTGCCAGCAGCTCCGGGACTAGCGGGAGTAGGACCGGGGAGCTGTTTTTT.

V and J are TRBV7-2 and TRBJ1-2; no clear D gene. The CDR3 is 14 amino acids. Germline CDR1 reads SGHTA; CDR2 reads FQGNSA. V was cut by 1 base and J by 6 bases, with 12 bases left in between. For the CDR3, the DNA is TGTGCCAGCAGCTTAGTCGGACTCTCAAATGGCTACACCTTC. This codes for CASSLVGLSNGYTF.

The chain employs TRBV10-3 and TRBJ2-7, with 10 bases that match TRBD2. This CDR3 is 17 amino acids long. V gave up 4 bases and J gave up 5 bases; unmatched junction bases: 14. Germline loops: CDR1 ENHRY, CDR2 SYGVKD. The CDR3 loop reads CAISGSKPGLAYDEQYF. The CDR3 DNA sequence: TGTGCCATCAGTGGATCAAAGCCGGGACTAGCGTATGACGAGCAGTACTTC.

The chain uses TRBV5-1 and TRBJ1-2; 10 bases map to TRBD1. The V segment lost 4 bases and the J segment 1 base; nucleotides outside the gene matches: 4. CDR1 SGHRS and CDR2 YFSETQ come from the germline V gene. CDR3 size: 15 residues. The CDR3 DNA follows: TGCGCCAGCAGCGGGGGGACAGGGGATAACTATGGCTACACCTTC. The encoded protein is CASSGGTGDNYGYTF.

A few counts support this clone. The rearrangement links TRBV2 to TRBJ2-7; D is unclear. The CDR3 length is 13 residues. Germline CDR1 and CDR2: SNHLY and FYNNEI. Trimming took 2 bases from V and 7 from J, leaving 12 bases between them. The CDR3 loop is CASSELVASEQYF. DNA of the CDR3: TGTGCCAGCAGTGAACTCGTGGCTTCGGAGCAGTACTTC.

This chain connects TRBV9 to TRBJ1-1; no definite D call. CDR3 length: 15 amino acids. The germline V gene has CDR1 SGDLS and CDR2 YYNGEE. The V and J ends lost 0 bases and 5 bases respectively, with 14 bases between them. This CDR3 reads CASSVDPAGGTEAFF. CDR3 DNA: TGTGCCAGCAGCGTAGATCCGGCTGGAGGAACTGAAGCTTTCTTT.

The J gene is TRBJ1-3, the V gene TRBV28; D gene ambiguous. V was shortened by 5 bases and J by 2 bases, with 13 bases between the two germline ends. This CDR3 has 15 amino acids. Germline V gene data show CDR1 as MDHEN and CDR2 as SYDVKM. In DNA form, the CDR3 reads TGTGCCAGCAGTATGACTCACGCGGCTGGAAACACCATATATTTT. Protein product: CASSMTHAAGNTIYF.

The rearrangement uses TRBV6-1 and TRBJ2-7; TRBD1 matches at 8 bases. The trim removed 3 bases at V and 5 bases at J, leaving 9 bases unmatched. In germline, CDR1 is MNHNS, CDR2 SASEGT. This CDR3 is 15 amino acids long. In DNA, the CDR3 is TGTGCCAGCAGTGACCGATGGACAGGGTCGGACGAGCAGTACTTC. It yields the protein CASSDRWTGSDEQYF.

The J gene is TRBJ1-5, the V gene TRBV10-3, with D unclear. V lost 3 bases and J lost 3, with 9 bases in between. The CDR3 covers 14 residues. Germline V CDR1 and CDR2: ENHRY, SYGVKD. The CDR3 is CAISELLDNQPQHF. Written as DNA, the CDR3 is TGTGCCATCAGTGAACTCCTAGACAATCAGCCCCAGCATTTT.

This clone appeared once. The V call is TRBV7-6, the J call TRBJ1-4, with no clear D. V gave up 2 bases and J gave up 8 bases, with 15 bases separating them. In germline, CDR1 is SGHVS, CDR2 FNYEAQ. CDR3 length: 15 amino acids. CDR3: CASSLNGRLREKLFF. CDR3 bases: TGTGCCAGCAGCTTAAACGGACGACTGAGGGAAAAACTGTTTTTT.

This chain joins TRBV7-9 and TRBJ1-4, with a tentative D call TRBD1 (5 bases). Trimming left V 3 bases short and J 7 bases short, with 12 bases between. This CDR3 contains 14 residues. Germline V gene sequence: CDR1 SEHNR, CDR2 FQNEAQ (reference sequence). The CDR3 is CASSFTGEGEKLFF. CDR3 DNA sequence: TGTGCCAGCAGCTTCACAGGAGAGGGTGAAAAACTGTTTTTT.

This clone was recorded only once. The rearrangement links TRBV5-4 to TRBJ2-3; TRBD2 matches 13 bases. The CDR3 runs to 19 residues. Germline V gene sequence: CDR1 SGHNT, CDR2 YYREEE (reference sequence). The V gene end was trimmed by 4 bases and the J gene end by 0 bases; junction bases not matched to a gene: 11. CDR3 nucleotides: TGTGCCAGCAGCCGAGGGACTAGCGGGATACTTTCTAGCACAGATACGCAGTATTTT. It codes for CASSRGTSGILSSTDTQYF.

This clone was counted only a few times. J is TRBJ2-2 and V is TRBV11-2, with D perhaps TRBD1 (6 bases). The CDR3 loop spans 15 amino acids. Germline V gene sequence: CDR1 SGHAT, CDR2 FQNNGV. V lost 2 bases and J lost 4, with 11 bases in between. This CDR3 is CASSLRLGGTGELFF. The CDR3, as DNA: TGTGCCAGCAGCTTACGATTAGGGGGCACCGGGGAGCTGTTTTTT.

V and J are TRBV5-1 and TRBJ2-1; possibly TRBD2 for D (6 bases). Germline V CDR1 and CDR2: SGHRS, YFSETQ. With 0 bases removed from V and 2 bases from J, the gap between germline ends came to 9 bases. The CDR3 covers 15 residues. The CDR3: CASSLGAGTYNEQFF. As DNA, the CDR3 is TGCGCCAGCAGCTTGGGGGCGGGGACCTACAATGAGCAGTTCTTC.

This chain's CDR3 is CATSELRQGSGYTF. CDR3 in DNA: TGTGCCACCAGTGAATTGCGTCAAGGTTCTGGCTACACCTTC. The rearrangement links TRBV24-1 to TRBJ1-2; D ambiguous. The V end was cut by 4 bases, the J end by 7 bases, with 15 bases between. Germline V CDR1 and CDR2: KGHDR, SFDVKD. The CDR3 runs 14 residues.

This chain uses TRBV28 with TRBJ1-5; D not resolved. V lost 3 bases and J lost 0, with 6 bases in between. The CDR3 totals 14 residues. From germline, CDR1 is MDHEN and CDR2 SYDVKM. DNA for the CDR3: TGTGCCAGCAGTTTCCCGTATAGCAATCAGCCCCAGCATTTT. Its translation is CASSFPYSNQPQHF.

This clone has more than one count but fewer than ten. This chain joins TRBV5-5 and TRBJ1-1; maybe TRBD1 (5 bases). The CDR3 spans 14 residues. Germline CDR1 reads SGHKS; CDR2 reads YYEKEE (reference sequence). Trimming took 1 base from V and 3 from J, leaving 10 bases between them. DNA for the CDR3: TGTGCCAGCAGCTTGAGCCAGGGATACACTGAAGCTTTCTTT. Its translation is CASSLSQGYTEAFF. Full variable domain (rest looked up from reference TRBV5-5 and TRBJ1-1): DAGVTQSPTHLIKTRGQQVTLRCSPISGHKSVSWYQQVLGQGPQFIFQYYEKEERGRGNFPDRFSARQFPNYSSELNVNALLLGDSALYLCASSLSQGYTEAFFGQGTRLTVV.

V gene TRBV7-2 combines with J gene TRBJ1-2; a possible D gene is TRBD1 (5 bases). This CDR3 has 15 amino acids. The V end was cut by 1 base, the J end by 6 bases, with 15 bases between. Germline V gene lookup returns CDR1 SGHTA and CDR2 FQGNSA. The CDR3 region has the DNA TGTGCCAGCAGCTTAGAGGCAGGGTTAGTTCATGGCTACACCTTC. Residues: CASSLEAGLVHGYTF. The whole variable domain, filled in from reference TRBV7-2 and TRBJ1-2, reads GAGVSQSPSNKVTEKGKDVELRCDPISGHTALYWYRQSLGQGLEFLIYFQGNSAPDKSGLPSDRFSAERTGGSVSTLTIQRTQQEDSAVYLCASSLEAGLVHGYTFGSGTRLTVV.

V and J are TRBV6-1 and TRBJ2-1; 11 bases map to TRBD2. Germline CDR1 MNHNS, CDR2 SASEGT. Trimming at V came to 1 base and at J to 10 bases, leaving 12 bases not matched to a gene. CDR3 length: 17 residues. DNA of the CDR3: TGTGCCAGCAGTGAAGGGGTAGCGGGAGGGCCCCAGGGGGAGCAGTTCTTC. Translated, it gives CASSEGVAGGPQGEQFF.

This clone was detected a few times. The chain recombines TRBV7-9 with TRBJ2-5; the match to TRBD2 covers 11 bases. The CDR3 consists of 15 residues. The V gene's germline CDR1 is SEHNR and CDR2 FQNEAQ (reference sequence). V was pared by 5 bases and J by 1 base, with 3 bases of the junction left unmatched. The CDR3 bases are TGTGCCAGCAGCCCGGGACTAGCGGCCCAAGAGACCCAGTACTTC. As protein: CASSPGLAAQETQYF.

In this sample, this clone turned up a few times. The chain uses TRBV11-3 and TRBJ1-2; 7 nucleotides line up with TRBD1. The CDR3 runs 17 residues. J lost 7 bases, V lost 0 bases, and 14 bases had no gene match. CDR1 and CDR2 from the germline V gene are SGHNT and YENEEA. This CDR3 is CASSLEGTAFWWGGYTF. The CDR3 DNA follows: TGTGCCAGCAGCTTAGAAGGGACAGCCTTTTGGTGGGGTGGCTACACCTTC.

This chain uses TRBV5-1 with TRBJ1-2; D is unresolved. Trimming left V 4 bases short and J 2 bases short, with 12 bases between. The CDR3 sequence is 14 residues long. Per the germline V gene, CDR1 is SGHRS and CDR2 is YFSETQ. CDR3 amino acids: CASSPSSINYGYTF. The CDR3, as DNA: TGCGCCAGCAGCCCGAGCTCCATAAACTATGGCTACACCTTC.

The rearrangement uses TRBV6-5 and TRBJ2-7; D uncertain. The CDR3 is 10 residues long. Trimming shortened V by 7 bases and J by 12 bases, and 13 bases separated the two germline ends. Germline V gives CDR1 MNHEY, CDR2 SVGAGI. The chain's CDR3 is CASNRGVWYF. The CDR3 DNA is TGTGCCAGCAACAGAGGAGTGTGGTACTTC.